A single sample gave rise to the 10 T cell receptor beta chains below, sequenced in a study of graft-versus-host responses after intestinal transplantation. The protocol was immunoSEQ multiplex PCR, while the TCRdb copy is restricted to in-frame clones and leaves out a portion. The sample contains tens of thousands of clones, about 91% of which appear only once. The sample here was PBMCs, taken roughly 65 days after intestinal transplantation. Receptors were obtained from a human patient who received an intestinal transplant, so some T cells may come from the graft donor.

On this clone: The junction departs from the called germline gene at one end, perhaps through a read error. V gene TRBV4-1 combines with J gene TRBJ1-4; the D is unclear. Germline V lookup: CDR1 MGHRA, CDR2 YSYEKL. The CDR3 consists of 17 residues. CDR3 sequence: CAGSLYAGAGPNEKLFF. CDR3 bases: TGCGCCGGCAGCCTATATGCAGGTGCGGGCCCTAATGAAAAACTGTTTTTT.

CDR3 residues: CASSLGGTTEAFF. CDR3 nucleotides: TGTGCCAGCAGCTTAGGAGGGACCACTGAAGCTTTCTTT. The chain employs TRBV7-2 and TRBJ1-1, with D possibly matching TRBD1 (5 bases). Trimming left V 1 base short and J 4 bases short, with 7 bases between. The CDR3 consists of 13 residues. Germline CDR1 reads SGHTA; CDR2 reads FQGNSA.

This chain uses TRBV7-9 with TRBJ1-4, with 7 bases that match TRBD1. This CDR3 spans 16 amino acids. Germline V CDR1 and CDR2: SEHNR, FQNEAQ (reference sequence). The junction had 9 bases not matched to a gene; V was cut back by 0 bases and J by 8 bases. The CDR3 DNA sequence: TGTGCCAGCAGCTTAGCGGTCACAGGGGAAGCGGAAAAACTGTTTTTT. The encoded protein is CASSLAVTGEAEKLFF.

This chain joins TRBV7-9 and TRBJ2-5; 9 bases fit TRBD1. Germline CDR1 reads SEHNR; CDR2 reads FQNEAQ (reference sequence). The CDR3 covers 16 residues. The V segment lost 4 bases and the J segment 4 bases; nucleotides outside the gene matches: 10. The CDR3 loop reads CASSSPKNRGRETQYF. Written as DNA, the CDR3 is TGTGCCAGCAGCTCACCAAAAAACAGGGGGCGAGAGACCCAGTACTTC.

This clone was recorded once. The chain is built from TRBV29-1 and TRBJ1-6; 8 bases match TRBD1. The CDR3 is made up of 13 amino acids. Per the germline V gene, CDR1 is SQVTM and CDR2 is ANQGSEA. The trim removed 7 bases at V and 10 bases at J, leaving 9 bases unmatched. This CDR3 is CSALDRVGSPLHF. CDR3 DNA: TGCAGCGCCCTGGACAGGGTGGGGTCACCCCTCCACTTT.

The chain is built from TRBV6-1 and TRBJ1-1; 9 bases agree with TRBD1. The CDR3 extends over 15 amino acids. Per the germline V gene, CDR1 is MNHNS and CDR2 is SASEGT. V shed 3 bases and J 6 bases; nucleotides not matched to a gene: 8. In nucleotides, the CDR3 is TGTGCCAGCAGTGACAAACAGGGGGCGCCCGCTGAAGCTTTCTTT. It encodes CASSDKQGAPAEAFF.

This clone was observed a few times. V usage is TRBV4-3 and J usage is TRBJ1-1, with D possibly matching TRBD1 (5 bases). The length of the CDR3 is 14 residues. V lost 4 bases and J 1 base, leaving 10 bases between the germline ends. Germline V gene sequence: CDR1 LGHNA, CDR2 YSLEER. The CDR3 loop is CASSLGVSNTEAFF. CDR3 DNA sequence: TGCGCCAGCAGCCTGGGGGTTTCGAACACTGAAGCTTTCTTT.

This chain connects TRBV5-1 to TRBJ1-4, with TRBD1 matching over 8 bases. From germline, CDR1 is SGHRS and CDR2 YFSETQ. The J segment lost 8 bases and the V segment lost 3 bases, leaving 9 bases of the junction unmatched. The CDR3 covers 15 residues. The DNA of the CDR3 is TGCGCCAGCAGCTCCTACAGGGGGAGAAACGAAAAACTGTTTTTT. It yields the protein CASSSYRGRNEKLFF.

The chain carries TRBV7-9 and TRBJ1-2; 8 bases fit TRBD1. This CDR3 is built from 15 residues. V lost 2 bases, J lost 2 bases, and 4 bases stayed unmatched. Looked up from germline, CDR1 is SEHNR and CDR2 is FQNEAQ (reference sequence). CDR3 nucleotides: TGTGCCAGCAGCTTACCCGGACAGGGAAACTATGGCTACACCTTC. Translation: CASSLPGQGNYGYTF.

This chain links TRBV5-1 with TRBJ1-1; D possibly corresponds to TRBD1 (5 bases). The germline CDR1 and CDR2 sequences are SGHRS and YFSETQ. CDR3 length equals 15 residues. V lost 4 bases and J 0 bases, leaving 13 bases between the germline ends. The CDR3 sequence: CASSPIGDMNTEAFF. CDR3 coding DNA: TGCGCCAGCAGCCCAATAGGGGATATGAACACTGAAGCTTTCTTT.